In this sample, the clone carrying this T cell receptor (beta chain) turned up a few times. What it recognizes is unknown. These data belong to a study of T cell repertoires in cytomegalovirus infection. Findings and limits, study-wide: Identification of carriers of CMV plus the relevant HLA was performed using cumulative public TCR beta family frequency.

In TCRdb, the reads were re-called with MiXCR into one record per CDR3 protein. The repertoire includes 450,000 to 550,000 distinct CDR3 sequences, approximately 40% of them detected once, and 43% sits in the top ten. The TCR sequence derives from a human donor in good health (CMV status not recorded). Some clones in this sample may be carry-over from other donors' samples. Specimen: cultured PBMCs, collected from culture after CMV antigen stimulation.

Here the CDR3 DNA reads TGTGCCAGCACCGAAGGGGTTTATTCACCCCTCCACTTT. It specifies CASTEGVYSPLHF. The J gene is TRBJ1-6, the V gene TRBV12-3 or TRBV12-4; TRBD1 might be the D (5 bases). The CDR3 length is 13 residues. Trimming shortened V by 7 bases and J by 8 bases, and 12 bases separated the two germline ends.